These 22 T cell receptor beta chains were all obtained from the same sample, sequenced in a study of breast tumors, draining lymph nodes, adjacent tissues. MiXCR, run by TCRdb on the multiplex PCR reads, gives a single entry per CDR3 protein. The sample lists about 200,000 distinct CDR3 sequences, around 33% seen once, with about 4.5% in the top ten. Breast cancer patients provided tissue from their axillary draining lymph nodes. The source material was axillary lymph node tissue. The source is a female donor with breast cancer. Some clones in this sample may be carry-over from other donors' samples.

The V and J genes are TRBV30 and TRBJ1-1; tentatively, D is TRBD1 (5 bases). The germline V gene has CDR1 GTSNPN and CDR2 SVGIG (reference sequence). This CDR3 spans 14 amino acids. V was clipped by 4 bases and J by 4 bases, with 16 bases between them. CDR3 protein: CAWTPGAEGTEAFF. In DNA form, the CDR3 reads TGTGCCTGGACCCCTGGGGCCGAGGGCACTGAAGCTTTCTTT.

A note on this clonotype: Possible read error: a much larger clone is one base away. The J gene is TRBJ1-4, the V gene TRBV6-5; D unresolved. The CDR3 has 15 amino acids. CDR1 is MNHEY, CDR2 SVGAGI, per germline. CDR3 DNA sequence: TGTGCCAGCAGTAACTCTGGGGTATCTAATGAAAAACTGTTTTTT. It yields the protein CASSNSGVSNEKLFF.

The chain uses TRBV20-1 and TRBJ2-7; 8 bases agree with TRBD1. The germline V gene has CDR1 DFQATT and CDR2 SNEGSKA (reference sequence). V shed 3 bases and J 6 bases; nucleotides not matched to a gene: 22. CDR3 length: 18 residues. The chain's CDR3 is CSARDLDLSRTGRLEQYF. The DNA for the CDR3 is TGCAGTGCTAGGGATCTGGACCTGAGCCGGACAGGGCGCCTCGAGCAGTACTTC.

This clonotype was picked up a small number of times. The rearrangement uses TRBV18 and TRBJ2-1; D may be TRBD2 (5 bases). CDR3 length equals 15 residues. Trimming left V 0 bases short and J 5 bases short, with 11 bases between. CDR1 and CDR2 from the germline V gene are KGHSH and LQKENI. CDR3 loop: CASSPPASRDNEQFF. The CDR3 nucleotides read TGTGCCAGCTCACCACCGGCGTCGCGGGACAATGAGCAGTTCTTC.

With respect to this clonotype: A clone one base away is much larger, so this may be a read error. Without the conserved terminal phenylalanine or tryptophan, this CDR3 likely stems from a read error. The chain joins TRBV27 to TRBJ2-7; 8 positions match TRBD1. The CDR3 runs 14 residues. V lost 3 bases and J lost 5; bases outside the gene matches: 6. Germline lookup yields CDR1 MNHEY and CDR2 SMNVEV (reference sequence). The CDR3 spells CASSFGQGAHEQYL. In nucleotides, the CDR3 is TGTGCCAGCAGTTTTGGGCAGGGGGCCCACGAGCAGTACCTC.

This clonotype was observed once. This sequence joins TRBV11-2 and TRBJ2-1, with TRBD1 matching over 9 bases. J was trimmed by 9 bases and V by 1 base; bases with no gene match: 7. Germline values: CDR1 SGHAT, CDR2 FQNNGV. CDR3 length: 15 amino acids. The CDR3 region is CASSLAGQGVTEQFF. CDR3 DNA sequence: TGTGCCAGCAGCTTAGCGGGACAGGGAGTGACTGAGCAGTTCTTC.

This clonotype was counted at least ten times. The J gene is TRBJ2-7, the V gene TRBV20-1, with 8 positions matching TRBD2. In germline, CDR1 is DFQATT, CDR2 SNEGSKA (reference sequence). This CDR3 region has 11 residues. V lost 7 bases to trimming and J lost 3 bases; unmatched junction nucleotides: 2. The CDR3 region has the DNA TGCAGTGGTCGGGAGGGCTACGAGCAGTACTTC. It encodes CSGREGYEQYF.

This clonotype has a handful of counts. The J gene is TRBJ2-2, the V gene TRBV6-2 or TRBV6-3; tentatively, D is TRBD2 (5 bases). In germline, CDR1 is MNHEY, CDR2 SVGEGT. This CDR3 has 16 amino acids. The V end was cut by 5 bases, the J end by 0 bases, with 13 bases between. The CDR3 is CASSPDWFANTGELFF. The CDR3 nucleotides read TGTGCCAGCAGTCCGGACTGGTTCGCGAACACCGGGGAGCTGTTTTTT.

This clonotype came up many times. The chain uses TRBV2 and TRBJ2-3; weak D call: TRBD2 (5 bases). V was pared by 5 bases and J by 2 bases, with 11 bases between. Germline V gives CDR1 SNHLY, CDR2 FYNNEI. There are 14 residues in the CDR3. CDR3 sequence: CASSTSSFTDTQYF. Here the CDR3 DNA reads TGTGCCAGCAGTACTAGTAGTTTCACAGATACGCAGTATTTT.

CDR3 bases: TGCGCCAGCAGCCAAGAAGGTACTAGCGAGCAGTACTTC. Amino acid sequence: CASSQEGTSEQYF. This chain joins TRBV4-1 and TRBJ2-7, with D possibly matching TRBD2 (5 bases). Germline V gene lookup returns CDR1 MGHRA and CDR2 YSYEKL. The CDR3 is made up of 13 amino acids. V was shortened by 0 bases and J by 6 bases, with 9 bases between the two germline ends.

In regard to this clonotype: Since a much larger clone is just one base distant, this may be a read error. The CDR3 does not close with the conserved phenylalanine or tryptophan, likely indicating a read error. This sequence joins TRBV7-8 and TRBJ2-5; D gene ambiguous. Germline V gives CDR1 SGHVS, CDR2 FQNEAQ. Trimming shortened V by 3 bases and J by 5 bases, and 13 bases separated the two germline ends. The CDR3 spans 14 residues. CDR3 in amino acids: CASSFPYRWETQYL. The DNA for the CDR3 is TGTGCCAGCAGCTTCCCTTATCGGTGGGAGACCCAGTACCTC.

A remark on this clonotype: Just one base apart from a much larger clone, this may be a read error. The V gene is TRBV14, the J gene TRBJ2-1; D remains unclear. This CDR3 contains 14 residues. Germline values: CDR1 SGHDN, CDR2 FVKESK. CDR3 sequence (DNA): TGTGCCAGCAGCCAGACGGCAGCCTACAATGAGCAGTCCTTC. This sequence encodes CASSQTAAYNEQSF.

This clonotype was counted a few times. Being one base from a much bigger clone, this may be a read error. The CDR3 loop reads CASSQAGEDEQFF. Written as DNA, the CDR3 is TGTGCCAGCAGTCAGGCAGGGGAGGATGAGCAGTTCTTC. This rearrangement joins TRBV25-1 to TRBJ2-1; D tentatively fits TRBD1 or TRBD2 (6 bases each). V lost 5 bases to trimming and J lost 8 bases, with 13 bases between them. The CDR3 consists of 13 residues. CDR1 MGHDK and CDR2 SYGVNS come from the germline V gene.

This clonotype showed up just a few times. This may arise from a read error, as a much more abundant clone is one base away. V is TRBV5-1 and J is TRBJ1-3; 7 nucleotides agree with TRBD1. V shed 5 bases, J shed 4 bases, and the junction held 9 bases outside the gene matches. This CDR3 has 15 residues. The germline V gene encodes CDR1 SGHRS and CDR2 YFSETQ. The chain's CDR3 is CASSPGRGKGNTIYF. Written as DNA, the CDR3 is TGCGCCAGCAGTCCAGGCAGGGGGAAAGGAAACACCATATATTTT. Combining the CDR3 with reference TRBV5-1 and TRBJ1-3 gives the whole variable domain KAGVTQTPRYLIKTRGQQVTLSCSPISGHRSVSWYQQTPGQGLQFLFEYFSETQRNKGNFPGRFSGRQFSNSRSEMNVSTLELGDSALYLCASSPGRGKGNTIYFGEGSWLTVV.

This clonotype was recorded once. It may be a read error: a sequence one base away is much more abundant. This chain links TRBV5-1 with TRBJ2-1, with TRBD2 matching 12 bases. This CDR3 is 20 amino acids long. Per the germline V gene, CDR1 is SGHRS and CDR2 is YFSETQ. In DNA form, the CDR3 reads TGCGCCAGCAGCTTGGTGCCTAGCGGGGGGGCGTTTGGGTCCTACAATGAGCGGTTCTTC. Amino acid sequence: CASSLVPSGGAFGSYNERFF.

V is TRBV2 and J is TRBJ1-4, with D unclear. Trimming shortened V by 7 bases and J by 3 bases, and 6 bases separated the two germline ends. The CDR3 sequence is 12 residues long. Germline assignment: CDR1 SNHLY and CDR2 FYNNEI. The CDR3 protein is CASISPNEKLFF. In DNA, the CDR3 is TGTGCCAGCATTTCTCCTAATGAAAAACTGTTTTTT.

Many counts were recorded for this clonotype. The V and J genes are TRBV11-3 and TRBJ2-5; D unresolved. Trimming stripped 2 bases from V and 2 bases from J, with 9 bases between. Germline values: CDR1 SGHNT, CDR2 YENEEA. CDR3 length: 14 amino acids. CDR3 DNA: TGTGCCAGCAGCTTAAACCCCCAACAAGAGACCCAGTACTTC. Its translation: CASSLNPQQETQYF.

As concerns this clonotype: It may be a read error: a sequence one base away is much more abundant. This rearrangement joins TRBV5-1 to TRBJ2-2; no definite D call. The ends were cut back, 0 bases at V and 5 bases at J, with 11 bases in the middle. Germline CDR1 SGHRS, CDR2 YFSETQ. The length of the CDR3 is 15 residues. The CDR3 is CASSLVAGTTGELFF. The DNA of the CDR3 is TGCGCCAGCAGCTTGGTGGCTGGCACAACCGGGGAGCTGTTTTTT. Full variable domain (remainder filled in from reference TRBV5-1 and TRBJ2-2): KAGVTQTPRYLIKTRGQQVTLSCSPISGHRSVSWYQQTPGQGLQFLFEYFSETQRNKGNFPGRFSGRQFSNSRSEMNVSTLELGDSALYLCASSLVAGTTGELFFGEGSRLTVL.

This clonotype was detected ten times or more. The CDR3 bases are TGTGCCACCCAGGACCCCCGGGACAGTAACGAGCAGTACTTC. It encodes CATQDPRDSNEQYF. The chain links TRBV2 to TRBJ2-7, with 7 bases identical to TRBD1. The CDR3 length is 14 residues. Trimming took 10 bases from V and 5 from J; bases not matched to a gene: 14. Per germline, CDR1 SNHLY and CDR2 FYNNEI. Looking up the rest from reference TRBV2 and TRBJ2-7 gives the full variable domain: EPEVTQTPSHQVTQMGQEVILRCVPISNHLYFYWYRQILGQKVEFLVSFYNNEISEKSEIFDDQFSVERPDGSNFTLKIRSTKLEDSAMYFCATQDPRDSNEQYFGPGTRLTVT.

The chain links TRBV20-1 to TRBJ1-5; unclear D gene. Germline V lookup: CDR1 DFQATT, CDR2 SNEGSKA (reference sequence). The CDR3 length is 11 residues. Trimming cost V 3 bases and J 14 bases, with 14 bases left between them. The CDR3 reads CSASPSGREHF. The DNA for the CDR3 is TGCAGTGCTAGTCCTAGCGGCCGTGAGCATTTT.

This clonotype was counted at least ten times. The chain combines TRBV14 with TRBJ2-2, with D maybe TRBD2 (5 bases). This CDR3 region has 19 residues. The V and J ends lost 0 bases and 6 bases respectively, with 23 bases between them. Germline V lookup: CDR1 SGHDN, CDR2 FVKESK. CDR3 protein: CASSQDWASRGDQAGELFF. Written as DNA, the CDR3 is TGTGCCAGCAGCCAAGATTGGGCCTCCCGGGGAGATCAGGCCGGGGAGCTGTTTTTT.

The V and J genes are TRBV7-9 and TRBJ2-3; weak D call: TRBD1 (5 bases). Germline V gene sequence: CDR1 SEHNR, CDR2 FQNEAQ (reference sequence). V lost 1 base and J 5 bases, leaving 31 bases between the germline ends. This CDR3 has 21 amino acids. The CDR3 nucleotides are TGTGCCAGCAGCTTAGGTTTCTGGGTGACCCAAGATATAGGGGAACAAGATACGCAGTATTTT. It translates to CASSLGFWVTQDIGEQDTQYF. Full variable domain (missing parts from reference TRBV7-9 and TRBJ2-3): DTGVSQNPRHKITKRGQNVTFRCDPISEHNRLYWYRQTLGQGPEFLTYFQNEAQLEKSRLLSDRFSAERPKGSFSTLEIQRTEQGDSAMYLCASSLGFWVTQDIGEQDTQYFGPGTRLTVL.